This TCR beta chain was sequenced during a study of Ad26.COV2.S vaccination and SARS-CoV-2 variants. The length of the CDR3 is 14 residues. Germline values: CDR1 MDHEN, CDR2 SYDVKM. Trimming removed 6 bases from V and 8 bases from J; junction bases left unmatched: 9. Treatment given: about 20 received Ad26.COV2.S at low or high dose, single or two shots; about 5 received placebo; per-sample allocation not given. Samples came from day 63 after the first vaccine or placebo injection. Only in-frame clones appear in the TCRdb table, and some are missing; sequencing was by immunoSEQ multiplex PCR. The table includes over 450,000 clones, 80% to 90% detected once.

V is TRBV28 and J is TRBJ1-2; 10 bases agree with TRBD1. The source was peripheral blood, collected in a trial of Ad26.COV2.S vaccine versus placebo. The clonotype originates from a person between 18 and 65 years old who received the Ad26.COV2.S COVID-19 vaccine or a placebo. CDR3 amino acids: CASRKPGQGYGYTF. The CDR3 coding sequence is TGTGCCAGCAGGAAACCGGGACAGGGGTACGGCTACACCTTC.